These 11 T cell receptor beta chains originate from one sample sequenced in a study of blood T cells in healthy people across ages. A second PCR, run for roughly 7 to 11 cycles, used a sample-barcoded 5' primer plus a J-beta primer mix. TCRdb reprocessed the 5' RACE reads with MiXCR, giving one entry per CDR3 protein. There are around 670,000 distinct CDR3 sequences in the sample; approximately 30% occur only once, and around a sixth lies in the top ten. The sequenced sample was blood. The receptors originated from an elderly woman in good health.

This clonotype occurred many times. This may stem from a read error, because a much larger clone lies one nucleotide away. V gene TRBV4-1 combines with J gene TRBJ2-5, with D perhaps matching TRBD1 (6 bases). The CDR3 has 17 residues. Trimming took 0 bases from V and 11 from J, leaving 25 bases between them. Germline V gives CDR1 MGHRA, CDR2 YSYEKL. The CDR3 bases are TGCGCCAGCAGCCAAGATTGGCTTCAGGGGCGCGACTATGAGCAGTACTTC. The encoded protein is CASSQDWLQGRDYEQYF.

The genes are TRBV20-1 and TRBJ2-1; TRBD2 agrees at 9 bases. CDR1 and CDR2 from the germline V gene are DFQATT and SNEGSKA (reference sequence). The CDR3 totals 12 residues. V lost 2 bases, J lost 15 bases, and 8 bases stayed unmatched. CDR3 in amino acids: CSARPPGTSLFF. The DNA of the CDR3 is TGCAGTGCTAGACCCCCCGGGACTAGCTTGTTCTTC.

This clonotype was seen once. A much larger clone differs by one base, so this may be a read error. The rearrangement links TRBV15 to TRBJ1-2; 8 bases are a match to TRBD1. Germline V gives CDR1 LNHNV, CDR2 YYDKDF (reference sequence). The CDR3 consists of 12 residues. CDR3: CATSRDRVGDTF. DNA for the CDR3: TGTGCCACCAGCAGGGACAGGGTTGGCGACACCTTC.

In this sample, this clonotype turned up many times. V usage is TRBV7-2 and J usage is TRBJ2-7; perhaps D is TRBD1 or TRBD2 (5 bases each). The length of the CDR3 is 13 residues. Trimming shortened V by 11 bases and J by 0 bases, and 14 bases separated the two germline ends. Germline CDR1 SGHTA, CDR2 FQGNSA. In nucleotides, the CDR3 is TGTGCCCTGGGTGACGGGGCCTCCTACGAGCAGTACTTC. This codes for CALGDGASYEQYF.

The chain carries TRBV7-3 and TRBJ2-3, with D unclear. Trimming took 1 base from V and 5 from J, leaving 7 bases between them. Germline CDR1 reads SGHTA; CDR2 reads FQGTGA. CDR3 length: 13 amino acids. CDR3 DNA sequence: TGTGCCAGCAGCTTAAGGCGCTTAGATACGCAGTATTTT. Amino acid sequence: CASSLRRLDTQYF.

At least ten counts were recorded for this clonotype. The genes are TRBV6-5 and TRBJ2-5, with 10 bases fitting TRBD2. The germline CDR1 and CDR2 sequences are MNHEY and SVGAGI. The J segment lost 1 base and the V segment lost 7 bases, leaving 3 bases of the junction unmatched. The CDR3 is made up of 14 amino acids. CDR3 amino acids: CASTGTSAQETQYF. CDR3 nucleotides: TGTGCCAGCACCGGGACTAGCGCCCAAGAGACCCAGTACTTC.

This chain links TRBV6-5 with TRBJ2-7; D not resolved. This CDR3 spans 14 amino acids. CDR1 is MNHEY, CDR2 SVGAGI, per germline. The V end was cut by 6 bases, the J end by 3 bases, with 15 bases between. The CDR3 loop is CASRRFGRNYEQYF. The CDR3 coding sequence is TGTGCCAGCAGACGCTTCGGCAGGAACTACGAGCAGTACTTC.

The sample holds a few counts of this clonotype. The chain links TRBV19 to TRBJ1-5, with 7 nucleotides matching TRBD1. Unmatched junction bases numbered 5, after V lost 8 bases and J lost 4 bases. The CDR3 is 13 residues long. Germline CDR1 and CDR2: LNHDA and SQIVND (reference sequence). The CDR3, as DNA: TGTGCCAGTCAACAGGGGCCGAATCAGCCCCAGCATTTT. It translates to CASQQGPNQPQHF.

To note about this clonotype: Given a much more abundant clone one base away, this may be a read error. V and J are TRBV20-1 and TRBJ2-5; 9 bases map to TRBD2. The germline gives CDR1 DFQATT, CDR2 SNEGSKA (reference sequence). The CDR3 covers 17 residues. The CDR3 DNA follows: TGCGGTGCCCGTGGGGCGGACGGGACTAGCTTTGGGGAGACCCAGTACTTC. Translating it yields CGARGADGTSFGETQYF.

The V gene is TRBV7-2, the J gene TRBJ2-7, with 7 positions matching TRBD2. The CDR3 sequence is 15 residues long. CDR1 is SGHTA and CDR2 is FQGNSA in the germline V gene. Trimming at V came to 1 base and at J to 0 bases, leaving 3 bases not matched to a gene. Here the CDR3 DNA reads TGTGCCAGCAGCTTAGGGGACTACCTCTCCTACGAGCAGTACTTC. Its translation is CASSLGDYLSYEQYF.

On this clonotype itself: The junction departs from germline at one end; a sequencing error may be responsible. This sequence joins TRBV7-2 and TRBJ1-1, with TRBD1 as a possible D gene (5 bases). This CDR3 is built from 15 residues. Germline CDR1 is SGHTA and CDR2 is FQGNSA. This CDR3 reads CASSLIVTANTETFF. DNA for the CDR3: TGTGCCAGCAGCTTGATCGTGACAGCGAACACTGAAACTTTCTTT.